Below, one T cell receptor beta chain is given with its context. V was clipped by 6 bases and J by 6 bases; unmatched bases: 5. Germline V gives CDR1 MDHEN, CDR2 SYDVKM. There are 14 residues in the CDR3. Seattle's enrolled individuals joined amid active infection and were then monitored longitudinally. This sample was taken from a study of blood T cell repertoires in COVID-19. Study overall: Specimens from acute and convalescent COVID-19 originated in the United States, Italy and Spain. The cDNA or gDNA used as material had been derived from T cells, B-cell-depleted T cells, or PBMCs.

Original methodology: For nucleated cells, counts were estimated from reference gene primer amplification. Assay: immunoSEQ multiplex PCR; the TCRdb copy retains only in-frame clones and omits some. That table is the source of V, J and clone size, and D and trimming were worked out from the DNA. The table lists 250,000 to 300,000 clones, around 87% of them singletons. This TCR was sampled from a woman aged 60-75 years with COVID-19, enrolled during active disease. The V call is TRBV28, the J call TRBJ1-5; 10 bases line up with TRBD1. Sequencing used peripheral blood. The CDR3 here is CASREGQGGQPQHF. The DNA of the CDR3 is TGTGCCAGCAGGGAAGGACAGGGGGGTCAGCCCCAGCATTTT.